These 8 T cell receptor beta chains came from one sample sequenced in a study of beta chain features in type 1 diabetes. Sequencing targeted expressed TCRB transcripts, as all isolated RNA had been reverse transcribed. Data came from immunoSEQ multiplex PCR; TCRdb stores just in-frame clones and leaves some out. Among around 300,000 clones, 11% were seen once, and the ten largest hold roughly 0.016%. Source material: naive CD4+ T cells from blood. Source of these receptors: a woman between 25 and 40 years old in good health.

This clone was counted between two and nine times. The rearrangement links TRBV7-3 to TRBJ2-2, with 7 bases identical to TRBD1. The CDR3 spans 14 residues. V trimming: 4 bases; J trimming: 4 bases; junction bases outside the gene matches: 3. Germline assignment: CDR1 SGHTA and CDR2 FQGTGA. The chain's CDR3 is CASSWDSFTGELFF. The CDR3 DNA is TGTGCCAGCAGCTGGGACAGCTTCACCGGGGAGCTGTTTTTT.

V is TRBV7-8 and J is TRBJ1-1; tentative D call: TRBD1 (5 bases). V was shortened by 5 bases and J by 0 bases, with 16 bases between the two germline ends. The germline gives CDR1 SGHVS, CDR2 FQNEAQ. This CDR3 spans 16 amino acids. CDR3 sequence reads: CASSLESRQMNTEAFF. The CDR3 nucleotides read TGTGCCAGCAGCCTAGAGAGCCGACAGATGAACACTGAAGCTTTCTTT.

The V gene is TRBV14, the J gene TRBJ2-7, with D maybe TRBD1 (5 bases). V shed 0 bases and J shed 6 bases, with 15 bases lying between them. The CDR3 sequence is 15 residues long. Looked up from germline, CDR1 is SGHDN and CDR2 is FVKESK. The CDR3 sequence is CASSQDWLPQGEQYF. The CDR3 DNA reads TGTGCCAGCAGCCAAGATTGGCTACCCCAGGGCGAGCAGTACTTC.

A word on this clone: The same CDR3 can be traced to other DNA sequences in this sample. V is TRBV30 and J is TRBJ1-2, with D tentatively TRBD1 (6 bases). The CDR3 covers 13 residues. V was clipped by 2 bases and J by 2 bases, with 9 bases between them. CDR1 is GTSNPN and CDR2 is SVGIG in the germline V gene (reference sequence). The CDR3 spells CAWSPTGNYGYTF. CDR3 sequence (DNA): TGTGCCTGGAGTCCGACAGGCAACTATGGCTACACCTTC.

This clone was seen only a few times. The V gene is TRBV23-1, the J gene TRBJ2-7; the match to TRBD2 covers 7 bases. TRBV23-1 is labeled an ORF, and its function is uncertain. This CDR3 comprises 15 residues. V shed 0 bases, J shed 3 bases, and the junction held 5 bases outside the gene matches. This CDR3 reads CASSQSASGYYEQYF. The CDR3 nucleotides read TGCGCCAGCAGTCAATCGGCTAGCGGATACTACGAGCAGTACTTC.

In DNA form, the CDR3 reads TGTGCCAGCAGCGTAGGCGGACTAGCGGCAGATACGCAGTATTTT. Protein: CASSVGGLAADTQYF. The chain carries TRBV9 and TRBJ2-3, with 10 bases that match TRBD2. With V trimmed by 0 bases and J by 4 bases, 2 bases remained unmatched. The germline V gene has CDR1 SGDLS and CDR2 YYNGEE. This CDR3 has 15 residues.

The gene calls are TRBV25-1 and TRBJ2-7, with TRBD1 matching over 8 bases. The CDR3 consists of 14 residues. V lost 1 base to trimming and J lost 5 bases; unmatched junction nucleotides: 4. Germline V lookup: CDR1 MGHDK, CDR2 SYGVNS. CDR3 region: CASSEFCRGHEQYF. In DNA, the CDR3 is TGTGCCAGCAGTGAATTCTGCAGGGGGCACGAGCAGTACTTC.

This clone was seen only a few times. The chain combines TRBV5-1 with TRBJ1-5, with 7 positions matching TRBD1. Germline V gene data show CDR1 as SGHRS and CDR2 as YFSETQ. J was trimmed by 4 bases and V by 0 bases; bases with no gene match: 7. CDR3 length: 16 amino acids. CDR3 bases: TGCGCCAGCAGCTTGGATGGGACAGTGAGGAATCAGCCCCAGCATTTT. Protein product: CASSLDGTVRNQPQHF.